Listed here is a single T cell receptor beta chain. Its specificity is not known. This sample is part of a study of T cell responses to AZD1222 COVID-19 vaccine. TCRdb's copy holds only in-frame clones and misses some; the assay was immunoSEQ multiplex PCR. In the table there are tens of thousands of clones, 65% to 90% of which are singletons. The germline gives CDR1 SGHRS, CDR2 YFSETQ. Losses at the gene ends were 0 bases for V and 2 bases for J; bases not matched to a gene: 3. CDR3 length equals 15 residues. Findings of the study overall: All repertoire sampling was performed exclusively after the peak T cell response. Within unmutated variant regions lay the reported targets of nearly half of spike-specific TCRs. A mostly white British donor set with more females was recruited, and clonal diversity was possibly underestimated.

The clonotype originates from an adult who received the AZD1222 COVID-19 vaccine. The sequences come from peripheral blood, collected 28 days after the second AZD1222 dose. The chain recombines TRBV5-1 with TRBJ1-2; 8 bases are shared with TRBD1. DNA for the CDR3: TGCGCCAGCAGCTTGGAACAGGGGGGGAACTATGGCTACACCTTC. Translating it yields CASSLEQGGNYGYTF. Based on the CDR3 plus reference TRBV5-1 and TRBJ1-2, the full variable domain is KAGVTQTPRYLIKTRGQQVTLSCSPISGHRSVSWYQQTPGQGLQFLFEYFSETQRNKGNFPGRFSGRQFSNSRSEMNVSTLELGDSALYLCASSLEQGGNYGYTFGSGTRLTVV.